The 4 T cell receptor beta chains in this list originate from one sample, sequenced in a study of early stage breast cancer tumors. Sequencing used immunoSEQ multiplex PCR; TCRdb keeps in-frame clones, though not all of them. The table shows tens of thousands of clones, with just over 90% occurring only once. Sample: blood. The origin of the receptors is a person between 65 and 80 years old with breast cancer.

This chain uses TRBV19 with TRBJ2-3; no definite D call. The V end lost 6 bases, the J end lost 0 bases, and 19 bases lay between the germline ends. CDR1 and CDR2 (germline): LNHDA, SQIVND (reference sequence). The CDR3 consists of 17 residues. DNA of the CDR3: TGTGCCAGTAGCCCTCCCCGGAGTGGGTGGAGCACAGATACGCAGTATTTT. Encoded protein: CASSPPRSGWSTDTQYF. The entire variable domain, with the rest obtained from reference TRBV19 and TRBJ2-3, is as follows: DGGITQSPKYLFRKEGQNVTLSCEQNLNHDAMYWYRQDPGQGLRLIYYSQIVNDFQKGDIAEGYSVSREKKESFPLTVTSAQKNPTAFYLCASSPPRSGWSTDTQYFGPGTRLTVL.

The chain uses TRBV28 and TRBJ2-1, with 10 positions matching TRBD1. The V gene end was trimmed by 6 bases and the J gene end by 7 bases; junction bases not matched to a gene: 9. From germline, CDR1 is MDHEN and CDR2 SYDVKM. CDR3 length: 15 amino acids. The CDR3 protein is CASRSDRGRLNEQFF. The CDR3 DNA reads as TGTGCCAGCAGATCCGACAGGGGGCGACTGAATGAGCAGTTCTTC.

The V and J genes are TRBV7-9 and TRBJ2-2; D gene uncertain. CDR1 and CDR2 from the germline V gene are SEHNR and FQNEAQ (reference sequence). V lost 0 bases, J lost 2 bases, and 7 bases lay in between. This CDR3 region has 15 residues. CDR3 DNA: TGTGCCAGCAGCTTAGCGGCAATCAACACCGGGGAGCTGTTTTTT. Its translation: CASSLAAINTGELFF.

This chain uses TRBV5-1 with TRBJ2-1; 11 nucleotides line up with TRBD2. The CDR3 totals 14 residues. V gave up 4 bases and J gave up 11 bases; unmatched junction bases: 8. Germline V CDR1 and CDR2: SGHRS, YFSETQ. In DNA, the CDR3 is TGCGCCAGCAGCCCGGGACTAGCGGCCGTCAAGCAGTTCTTC. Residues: CASSPGLAAVKQFF.